These T cell receptor beta chains were read from a single sample in a study of T cells in tumors after PD-1 blockade. TCRdb's copy holds only in-frame clones and misses some; the assay was immunoSEQ multiplex PCR. Found here are about 7,700 clones, around 69% of them singletons; the top ten hold more than 7%. The sequencing here drew on tumor tissue, taken after anti-PD-1 treatment. Receptor source: a human donor with basal cell carcinoma. Both conserved end residues are part of each CDR3.

v_call,j_call,cdr3_aa
TRBV5-1,TRBJ2-1,CASSDGRGPYNEQFF
TRBV7-2,TRBJ2-1,CASSWGDYNEQFF
TRBV7-3,TRBJ1-6,CASSFGTGRNSPLHF
TRBV5-1,TRBJ2-3,CASSSLGQHALTQYF
TRBV7-6,TRBJ2-6,CASSPAGGANVLTF
TRBV6-5,TRBJ2-7,CATSWDPSYEQYF
TRBV6-4,TRBJ2-7,CARIRDRAPRDEQYF
TRBV9,TRBJ2-7,CASSPGTSTPEQYF
TRBV9,TRBJ2-3,CASSMGDVAQYF
TRBV5-1,TRBJ2-3,CASSLEAREADTQYF
TRBV10-3,TRBJ2-3,CATGGTSGGTDTQYF
TRBV9,TRBJ1-3,CASSVGPGDSGNTIYF
TRBV6-5,TRBJ1-6,CASVGSLRGALHF
TRBV7-3,TRBJ2-2,CASSRAPNTGELFF
TRBV7-5,TRBJ1-1,CVRSTPGGTNTEAFF
TRBV23-1,TRBJ2-7,CASNRVDVQKYEQYF
TRBV7-2,TRBJ2-7,CASSLALDYEQYF
TRBV4-2,TRBJ1-3,CASSQAGSYGNTIYF
TRBV5-1,TRBJ2-7,CASSPQGHRANYEQYF
TRBV28,TRBJ2-1,CASKDVFAEQFF
TRBV5-4,TRBJ2-7,CASSLGLAQKYEQYF
TRBV5-1,TRBJ2-2,CASSPRAGRNTGELFF
TRBV28,TRBJ2-1,CASKTSGGSYNEQFF
TRBV5-1,TRBJ2-7,CASSSGGAPSYEQYF
TRBV14,TRBJ2-7,CASSQGLGFYEQYF
TRBV2,TRBJ1-2,CASSVRGYGYTF
TRBV10-3,TRBJ2-7,CAIRDSQTSYEQYF
TRBV18,TRBJ2-2,CASSPPSSANTGELFF
TRBV4-1,TRBJ1-2,CASSPQSGGPLYGYTF
TRBV27,TRBJ2-1,CASSPWDSRGFF
TRBV6-2/TRBV6-3,TRBJ2-3,CASSSGGRSTDTQYF
TRBV2,TRBJ2-1,CATALAPMLGEQFF
TRBV12-1,TRBJ2-7,CASSFVQTYEQYF
TRBV28,TRBJ2-5,CASSFMGRTSGRAPRETQYF
TRBV18,TRBJ1-2,CASSPEESGQPYGYTF
TRBV18,TRBJ2-1,CASSPPGLDYNEQFF
TRBV9,TRBJ1-2,CASSVDGTGDGYTF
TRBV7-2,TRBJ2-2,CASSPRGNTGELFF
TRBV5-1,TRBJ2-2,CASSLDRVSTGELFF
TRBV5-1,TRBJ2-3,CASSSLAGGRSDTQYF
TRBV9,TRBJ2-1,CASSQSPAGYNEQFF
TRBV27,TRBJ1-2,CASRVDRRYGYTF
TRBV25-1,TRBJ2-4,CASSALGGKNIQYF
TRBV7-2,TRBJ1-4,CASSSRYLATHEKLFF
TRBV6-5,TRBJ1-6,CASSRIGNSPLHF